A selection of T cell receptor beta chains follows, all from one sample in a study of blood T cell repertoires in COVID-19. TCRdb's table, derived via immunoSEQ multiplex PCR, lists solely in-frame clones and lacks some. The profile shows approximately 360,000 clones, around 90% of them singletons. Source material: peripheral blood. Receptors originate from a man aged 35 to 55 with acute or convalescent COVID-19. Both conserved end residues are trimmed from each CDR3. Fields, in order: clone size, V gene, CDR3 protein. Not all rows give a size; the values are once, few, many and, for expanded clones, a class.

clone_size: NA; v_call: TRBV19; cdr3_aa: ASRFRTGELF
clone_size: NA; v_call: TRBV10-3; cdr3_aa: AISDMGGKETQY
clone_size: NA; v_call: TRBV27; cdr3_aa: ASSLWAARNNEQF
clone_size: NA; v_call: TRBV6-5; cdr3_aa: ASSSNGGYTGELF
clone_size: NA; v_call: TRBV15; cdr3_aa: ATSRMGLLAGKTDTQY
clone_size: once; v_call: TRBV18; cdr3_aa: ASSLVQGQNYEQY
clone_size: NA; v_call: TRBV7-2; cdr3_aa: ASSFILAGGYEQY
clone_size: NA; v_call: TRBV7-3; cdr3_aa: ASSVTSGGAADTQY
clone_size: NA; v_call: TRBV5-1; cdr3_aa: ASSKFLAGNGGSYEQY
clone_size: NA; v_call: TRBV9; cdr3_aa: ASSLGTAQETQY
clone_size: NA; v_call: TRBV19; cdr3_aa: ASMRGVGQPQH
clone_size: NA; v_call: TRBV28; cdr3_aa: ASSSPGLADTDTQY
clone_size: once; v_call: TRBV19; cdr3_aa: ASSEDRGNEKLF
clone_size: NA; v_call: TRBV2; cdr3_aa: ASSESGQPQH
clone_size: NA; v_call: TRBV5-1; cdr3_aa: ASSLGPGTGARSYEQY